The 29 T cell receptor beta chains reported below all come from one sample, sequenced in a study of cytomegalovirus exposure and HLA in healthy donors. Researchers ran the PCR with 60 Vbeta and 13 Jbeta primers. Repertoires were generated with immunoSEQ multiplex PCR, while TCRdb's copy carries only in-frame clones and drops some. The profile shows more than 80,000 clones, roughly 79% of them singletons. The source material was PBMCs. These receptors were obtained from a woman aged 70-85 years in good health and CMV-seropositive.

The CDR3 DNA sequence: TGTGCCAGCAGCTTAGCACAGGCCCGCACTGAAGCTTTCTTT. Amino acid sequence: CASSLAQARTEAFF. V usage is TRBV11-2 and J usage is TRBJ1-1, with a weak D call TRBD1 (5 bases). V was shortened by 1 base and J by 4 bases, with 10 bases between the two germline ends. CDR1 and CDR2 (germline): SGHAT, FQNNGV. The length of the CDR3 is 14 residues.

The rearrangement joins TRBV28 to TRBJ2-7, with 7 bases that match TRBD1. V gave up 5 bases and J gave up 2 bases; unmatched junction bases: 6. This CDR3 spans 14 amino acids. CDR1 is MDHEN, CDR2 SYDVKM, per germline. CDR3 loop: CASSTSGGTYEQYF. The CDR3 DNA reads as TGTGCCAGCAGTACCTCAGGGGGAACCTACGAGCAGTACTTC.

This clone was picked up a small number of times. The chain joins TRBV19 to TRBJ1-6, with 12 bases that match TRBD1. Germline V CDR1 and CDR2: LNHDA, SQIVND (reference sequence). V shed 6 bases, J shed 10 bases, and the junction held 4 bases outside the gene matches. The CDR3 is 14 residues long. CDR3 region: CASRGGQGASPLHF. CDR3 DNA sequence: TGTGCCAGTAGGGGGGGACAGGGGGCATCACCCCTCCACTTT.

The chain is built from TRBV7-9 and TRBJ1-5; 7 bases are shared with TRBD1. The CDR3 is 16 amino acids. CDR1 SEHNR and CDR2 FQNEAQ come from the germline V gene (reference sequence). J lost 0 bases, V lost 5 bases, and 7 bases had no gene match. CDR3 sequence: CASSHGTAGSNQPQHF. The DNA for the CDR3 is TGTGCCAGCAGCCACGGGACAGCGGGTAGCAATCAGCCCCAGCATTTT.

The chain uses TRBV30 and TRBJ1-2, with 9 bases identical to TRBD1. Germline trimming cut 4 bases from V and 5 bases from J; bases unmatched to any gene: 8. CDR3 length equals 14 residues. The germline V gene has CDR1 GTSNPN and CDR2 SVGIG (reference sequence). The CDR3 loop is CAWTNLGTGYGYTF. CDR3 nucleotides: TGTGCCTGGACCAACTTGGGGACAGGGTATGGCTACACCTTC.

The chain has TRBV7-2 and TRBJ1-1, with unresolved D. This CDR3 region has 15 residues. Trimming cost V 3 bases and J 0 bases, with 11 bases left between them. Germline lookup yields CDR1 SGHTA and CDR2 FQGNSA. CDR3 in DNA: TGTGCCAGCAGCTTTCCAGGACTAATGAACACTGAAGCTTTCTTT. Residues: CASSFPGLMNTEAFF.

V and J are TRBV27 and TRBJ2-7; TRBD2 might be the D (6 bases). The V gene's germline CDR1 is MNHEY and CDR2 SMNVEV (reference sequence). The CDR3 is made up of 16 amino acids. V was cut by 5 bases and J by 2 bases, with 19 bases left in between. The CDR3 region has the DNA TGTGCCAGCAGTATCACCCCGGCCCGCGGGGCCTACGAGCAGTACTTC. As protein: CASSITPARGAYEQYF.

V and J are TRBV7-8 and TRBJ2-7; 10 nucleotides agree with TRBD2. Trimming removed 1 base from V and 7 bases from J; junction bases left unmatched: 10. In germline, CDR1 is SGHVS, CDR2 FQNEAQ. There are 16 residues in the CDR3. The CDR3 loop is CASSLGPSGSGFEQYF. The CDR3 nucleotides are TGTGCCAGCAGCTTAGGACCTAGCGGGAGTGGTTTTGAGCAGTACTTC.

This chain links TRBV6-6 with TRBJ2-7, with D maybe TRBD1 (6 bases). CDR1 MNHNY and CDR2 SVGAGI come from the germline V gene (reference sequence). The CDR3 consists of 15 residues. Trimming pared 6 bases from V and 6 bases from J, leaving 21 bases between. This chain's CDR3 is CASSQGLPGPSEQYF. The CDR3 DNA sequence: TGTGCCAGCAGCCAGGGGCTCCCGGGGCCGTCCGAGCAGTACTTC.

The rearrangement uses TRBV9 and TRBJ2-3; tentatively, D is TRBD2 (6 bases). The CDR3 has 15 amino acids. The V and J ends lost 7 bases and 2 bases respectively, with 17 bases between them. Germline V gene data show CDR1 as SGDLS and CDR2 as YYNGEE. The CDR3 protein is CASAPTTGVTDTQYF. The CDR3 region has the DNA TGTGCCAGCGCCCCCACTACGGGGGTCACAGATACGCAGTATTTT.

This clone was detected a few times. The chain uses TRBV27 and TRBJ2-5; 15 nucleotides line up with TRBD2. From germline, CDR1 is MNHEY and CDR2 SMNVEV (reference sequence). This CDR3 region has 16 residues. V lost 5 bases to trimming and J lost 4 bases; unmatched junction nucleotides: 5. The CDR3, as DNA: TGTGCCAGCAGTCCCGGACTAGCGGGAGGGCCAGAGACCCAGTACTTC. Amino acid sequence: CASSPGLAGGPETQYF.

The V gene is TRBV28, the J gene TRBJ2-5; D might be TRBD2 (7 bases). Germline CDR1 reads MDHEN; CDR2 reads SYDVKM. CDR3 size: 12 residues. V was shortened by 6 bases and J by 6 bases, with 11 bases between the two germline ends. The CDR3 DNA follows: TGTGCCAGCAGAGGGGGGGCGAAGACCCAGTACTTC. It specifies CASRGGAKTQYF.

The genes are TRBV5-1 and TRBJ2-3; 9 bases align to TRBD2. V lost 3 bases and J lost 0; bases outside the gene matches: 11. Germline V gene sequence: CDR1 SGHRS, CDR2 YFSETQ. The CDR3 covers 18 residues. CDR3 in amino acids: CASSSPPPSGASTDTQYF. The CDR3 coding sequence is TGCGCCAGCAGCTCCCCTCCCCCTAGCGGGGCTAGCACAGATACGCAGTATTTT.

The chain recombines TRBV18 with TRBJ2-7, with 7 bases identical to TRBD2. V was pared by 3 bases and J by 6 bases, with 5 bases of the junction left unmatched. CDR1 is KGHSH and CDR2 is LQKENI in the germline V gene. CDR3 length equals 13 residues. Here the CDR3 reads CASSPGLEGEQYF. For the CDR3, the DNA is TGTGCCAGCTCACCCGGACTAGAGGGCGAGCAGTACTTC. Combining the CDR3 with reference TRBV18 and TRBJ2-7 gives the whole variable domain NAGVMQNPRHLVRRRGQEARLRCSPMKGHSHVYWYRQLPEEGLKFMVYLQKENIIDESGMPKERFSAEFPKEGPSILRIQQVVRGDSAAYFCASSPGLEGEQYFGPGTRLTVT.

This clone was seen a handful of times. This chain connects TRBV5-1 to TRBJ1-2, with a possible D match to TRBD1 (5 bases). V was cut by 4 bases and J by 4 bases, with 14 bases left in between. The germline V gene encodes CDR1 SGHRS and CDR2 YFSETQ. This CDR3 has 14 residues. CDR3 region: CASSPQVDTYGYTF. The CDR3 bases are TGCGCCAGCAGCCCGCAAGTGGACACCTATGGCTACACCTTC.

This clone was observed a few times. The V and J genes are TRBV10-3 and TRBJ2-5; 11 nucleotides match TRBD2. Unmatched junction bases numbered 2, after V lost 3 bases and J lost 2 bases. Germline CDR1 is ENHRY and CDR2 is SYGVKD. The length of the CDR3 is 15 residues. In nucleotides, the CDR3 is TGTGCCATCAGTGACTTAGCGGGAGGGCAAGAGACCCAGTACTTC. Amino acid sequence: CAISDLAGGQETQYF.

The sample holds a few counts of this clone. The gene calls are TRBV10-2 and TRBJ2-7, with D uncertain. CDR1 WSHSY and CDR2 SAAADI come from the germline V gene. This CDR3 spans 14 amino acids. Deletions cut 8 bases from V and 0 bases from J, with 14 bases between. CDR3 sequence reads: CASAEAGSSYEQYF. CDR3 nucleotides: TGCGCCAGCGCCGAGGCTGGAAGCTCCTACGAGCAGTACTTC.

The chain is built from TRBV5-4 and TRBJ2-3; TRBD2 matches 7 bases. Germline V CDR1 and CDR2: SGHNT, YYREEE (reference sequence). This CDR3 spans 14 amino acids. The V and J ends lost 4 bases and 1 base, in that order; junction bases with no gene match: 3. CDR3 DNA: TGTGCCAGCAGCCAAGGACTAGGCACAGATACGCAGTATTTT. Amino acids: CASSQGLGTDTQYF.

The chain uses TRBV14 and TRBJ2-3, with 7 bases matching TRBD1. V lost 2 bases and J lost 6; bases outside the gene matches: 8. The germline V gene has CDR1 SGHDN and CDR2 FVKESK. CDR3 size: 15 residues. The DNA of the CDR3 is TGTGCCAGCAGCCAACCCACAGGGGTGGTGGATACGCAGTATTTT. It translates to CASSQPTGVVDTQYF.

The V call is TRBV27, the J call TRBJ2-7, with D tentatively TRBD1 (6 bases). CDR1 is MNHEY, CDR2 SMNVEV, per germline (reference sequence). The CDR3 extends over 14 amino acids. V lost 6 bases and J 7 bases, leaving 19 bases between the germline ends. CDR3 nucleotide sequence: TGTGCCAGCAGCACTATGTGGGGGACAAGGGAGCAGTACTTC. Translation gives CASSTMWGTREQYF.

This clone appeared a few times. With a much larger clone just one base away, this may be a read error. The chain links TRBV4-2 to TRBJ1-3, with D maybe TRBD1 (5 bases). The CDR3 is made up of 13 amino acids. V dropped 1 base and J dropped 4 bases, with 5 bases sitting between them. The germline CDR1 and CDR2 sequences are LGHNA and YNFKEQ. CDR3 DNA sequence: TGTGCCAGCAGCCAAGGACAGGGAAACACCATATATTTT. Translating gives CASSQGQGNTIYF.

This clone was counted a few times. J is TRBJ1-1 and V is TRBV28, with a tentative D call TRBD1 (5 bases). V lost 2 bases and J lost 6, with 13 bases in between. The CDR3 sequence is 14 residues long. Germline loops: CDR1 MDHEN, CDR2 SYDVKM. This CDR3 is CASSLESGFPEAFF. The CDR3 DNA follows: TGTGCCAGCAGTTTAGAGTCAGGGTTTCCTGAAGCTTTCTTT.

This clone appeared a few times. J is TRBJ2-1 and V is TRBV29-1; D might be TRBD2 (5 bases). In germline, CDR1 is SQVTM, CDR2 ANQGSEA. Trimming shortened V by 6 bases and J by 0 bases, and 12 bases separated the two germline ends. The CDR3 has 14 residues. In DNA, the CDR3 is TGCAGCGTGTCCCGCGAGGGCTCCTACAATGAGCAGTTCTTC. Amino acids: CSVSREGSYNEQFF.

The chain uses TRBV19 and TRBJ2-1; 12 positions agree with TRBD2. CDR3 size: 16 residues. Per the germline V gene, CDR1 is LNHDA and CDR2 is SQIVND (reference sequence). J was trimmed by 5 bases and V by 5 bases; bases with no gene match: 7. CDR3 coding DNA: TGTGCCAGTAGTCCCAGACTAGCGGGGGAAGACAATGAGCAGTTCTTC. Translation gives CASSPRLAGEDNEQFF.

This clone turned up a few times. The chain uses TRBV10-3 and TRBJ1-1; 8 positions agree with TRBD1. Germline loops: CDR1 ENHRY, CDR2 SYGVKD. With 2 bases clipped from V and 1 base from J, the junction kept 3 bases outside the gene matches. The CDR3 length is 15 residues. The CDR3 loop reads CAISEATGANTEAFF. The CDR3 DNA reads TGTGCCATCAGTGAGGCGACAGGGGCGAACACTGAAGCTTTCTTT.

The gene calls are TRBV5-1 and TRBJ2-7; TRBD2 aligns across 8 bases. Germline V gene data show CDR1 as SGHRS and CDR2 as YFSETQ. The CDR3 consists of 17 residues. V lost 0 bases, J lost 3 bases, and 11 bases stayed unmatched. The CDR3 loop reads CASSLAVSGISGYEQYF. Written as DNA, the CDR3 is TGCGCCAGCAGCTTGGCCGTTAGCGGGATTAGTGGCTACGAGCAGTACTTC.

This clone was detected only once. The J gene is TRBJ2-2, the V gene TRBV2; D is unresolved. Per the germline V gene, CDR1 is SNHLY and CDR2 is FYNNEI. The V end lost 7 bases, the J end lost 5 bases, and 11 bases lay between the germline ends. The CDR3 sequence is 13 residues long. CDR3 bases: TGTGCCAGCACCCCCAGGCAGACCGGGGAGCTGTTTTTT. Its protein is CASTPRQTGELFF.

The chain carries TRBV7-9 and TRBJ2-3, with D maybe TRBD2 (5 bases). Germline-derived CDR1 and CDR2 are SEHNR and FQNEAQ (reference sequence). Trimming took off 1 base at V and 1 base at J, with 12 bases between the two ends. The CDR3 contains 16 residues. Here the CDR3 reads CASSLGRDSRTDTQYF. The CDR3 region has the DNA TGTGCCAGCAGCTTAGGTCGGGATTCGCGCACAGATACGCAGTATTTT.

This chain uses TRBV4-2 with TRBJ1-1; unclear D gene. There are 15 residues in the CDR3. Germline assignment: CDR1 LGHNA and CDR2 YNFKEQ. Deletions cut 4 bases from V and 0 bases from J, with 12 bases between. Written as DNA, the CDR3 is TGTGCCAGCAGCCCTTACGACAAAATGAACACTGAAGCTTTCTTT. Translating it yields CASSPYDKMNTEAFF.